A selection of T cell receptor beta chains follows, all from one sample in a study of T cells in Graves' hyperthyroidism and ophthalmopathy. TCRdb re-derived calls from the multiplex PCR reads in MiXCR, one entry per CDR3 protein. This repertoire shows fewer than 400,000 distinct CDR3 sequences, more than 15% found once; its top ten account for approximately 30%. The sequenced sample consisted of blood. These receptors were obtained from a woman under 30 with Graves' hyperthyroidism that later progressed to Graves' ophthalmopathy. CDR3s include the opening cysteine and the closing phenylalanine or tryptophan. D genes are given only for firm matches. Clone size appears in some rows only: once, few, many, or a class for an expanded clone.

D	size	V	J	CDR3	DNA
TRBD2	few	TRBV6-1	TRBJ2-7	CASRRPGPGLAGVYEQYF	TGTGCCAGCAGACGCCCGGGCCCGGGACTAGCGGGGGTCTACGAGCAGTACTTC
NA	NA	TRBV10-3	TRBJ2-1	CAISESGLPSNEQFF	TGTGCCATCAGTGAGTCGGGACTGCCGAGCAATGAGCAGTTCTTC
NA	few	TRBV29-1	TRBJ1-1	CSVSGGQMNTEAFF	TGCAGCGTGAGCGGGGGGCAAATGAACACTGAAGCTTTCTTT
NA	NA	TRBV4-1	TRBJ2-1	CASSPHERTSYNEQFF	TGTGCCAGCAGCCCCCACGAGCGGACGTCCTACAATGAGCAGTTCTTC
NA	many	TRBV20-1	TRBJ2-7	CSAREPVAYEQYF	TGCAGTGCTAGAGAGCCTGTTGCCTACGAGCAGTACTTC
NA	many	TRBV28	TRBJ1-2	CASSLFRGSYGYTF	TGTGCCAGCAGTTTATTTCGGGGGAGCTATGGCTACACCTTC
NA	many	TRBV30	TRBJ2-1	CAWTGDNEQFF	TGTGCCTGGACAGGGGATAATGAGCAGTTCTTC
TRBD1	few	TRBV2	TRBJ2-1	CASSDRDRVPFF	TGTGCCAGCAGTGACCGGGACAGGGTTCCTTTCTTC
TRBD1	NA	TRBV5-1	TRBJ2-2	CASSFYPRDRATGELFF	TGCGCCAGCAGCTTTTATCCCCGGGACAGGGCCACCGGGGAGCTGTTTTTT
NA	many	TRBV28	TRBJ2-7	CASSLSYGLSDEQYF	TGTGCCAGCAGTTTATCGTACGGATTATCGGACGAGCAGTACTTC
TRBD1	many	TRBV30	TRBJ1-2	CAWSAWDSYGYTF	TGTGCCTGGAGCGCCTGGGACAGCTATGGCTACACCTTC
TRBD2	NA	TRBV4-1	TRBJ2-3	CASSQYTLRASGNIDTQYF	TGCGCCAGCAGCCAATATACTCTTCGGGCTAGCGGAAATATAGATACGCAGTATTTT
TRBD2	NA	TRBV20-1	TRBJ2-2	CSAGTRLAGELFF	TGCAGCGCCGGGACTAGGTTAGCCGGGGAGCTGTTTTTT
TRBD2	many	TRBV7-2	TRBJ2-5	CASSLRSGRAGETQYF	TGTGCCAGCAGCTTACGTAGCGGGAGGGCCGGAGAGACCCAGTACTTC
TRBD1	many	TRBV12-3/TRBV12-4	TRBJ1-6	CASSPSTGGYNSPLHF	TGTGCCAGCAGCCCATCTACAGGGGGCTATAATTCACCCCTCCACTTT
NA	many	TRBV18	TRBJ2-3	CASSSPSGILTDTQYF	TGTGCCAGCTCATCACCGAGCGGAATACTCACAGATACGCAGTATTTT
NA	few	TRBV7-9	TRBJ2-6	CASSLVQGRGSSGANVLTF	TGTGCCAGCAGCTTAGTTCAGGGCAGGGGCTCCTCTGGGGCCAACGTCCTGACTTTC
NA	many	TRBV18	TRBJ2-1	CASSPLDEQFF	TGTGCCAGCTCACCACTCGATGAGCAGTTCTTC
TRBD2	few	TRBV20-1	TRBJ2-1	CSASGRAINEQFF	TGCAGTGCTAGCGGGAGGGCCATCAATGAGCAGTTCTTC
NA	few	TRBV24-1	TRBJ2-1	CATSESRGAAGSYNEQFF	TGTGCCACCAGTGAGTCACGGGGGGCCGCGGGCTCCTACAATGAGCAGTTCTTC
NA	many	TRBV28	TRBJ2-7	CASSLRIVLEQYF	TGTGCCAGCAGTCTTCGGATCGTGCTCGAGCAGTACTTC
TRBD1	NA	TRBV24-1	TRBJ1-1	CATSPTGQGNTEAFF	TGTGCCACCAGCCCAACGGGACAGGGGAACACTGAAGCTTTCTTT
TRBD2	NA	TRBV7-3	TRBJ2-7	CASSSPLDGRVCYEQYF	TGTGCCAGCAGCTCCCCGTTAGACGGGAGGGTATGCTACGAGCAGTACTTC
TRBD2	NA	TRBV28	TRBJ2-7	CASRTRTSGRWYEQYF	TGTGCCAGCAGGACCCGGACTAGCGGGAGGTGGTACGAGCAGTACTTC
TRBD2	many	TRBV28	TRBJ2-2	CASRTSAYTGELFF	TGTGCCAGCCGGACTAGCGCCTACACCGGGGAGCTGTTTTTT
TRBD1	few	TRBV6-1	TRBJ1-1	CASSEDNLDRGLMNTEAFF	TGTGCCAGCAGTGAGGATAATCTGGACAGGGGATTAATGAACACTGAAGCTTTCTTT
TRBD2	many	TRBV27	TRBJ2-7	CASSLPGLASREQYF	TGTGCCAGCAGCCTACCGGGACTAGCGTCGCGGGAGCAGTACTTC
NA	few	TRBV7-9	TRBJ2-5	CASRSLEETQYF	TGTGCCAGCAGGTCCCTAGAGGAGACCCAGTACTTC
NA	many	TRBV6-1	TRBJ2-2	CASTKSWGRAGELFF	TGTGCCAGCACTAAAAGCTGGGGGCGGGCCGGGGAGCTGTTTTTT
NA	many	TRBV11-3	TRBJ1-1	CASSLVFGAEAFF	TGTGCCAGCAGCTTAGTATTTGGGGCTGAAGCTTTCTTT
NA	NA	TRBV6-5	TRBJ2-1	CASSYSAFYNEQFF	TGTGCCAGCAGTTACTCGGCTTTCTACAATGAGCAGTTCTTC
NA	few	TRBV12-3/TRBV12-4	TRBJ2-7	CASSPMGGPYEQYF	TGTGCCAGCAGCCCCATGGGCGGACCCTACGAGCAGTACTTC
TRBD1	many	TRBV27	TRBJ1-4	CASSSQGAREKLFF	TGTGCCAGCAGTTCACAGGGGGCGCGGGAAAAACTGTTTTTT
TRBD1	NA	TRBV6-1	TRBJ2-6	CASRDRGLGANVLTF	TGTGCCAGCCGGGACAGGGGGCTTGGGGCCAACGTCCTGACTTTC
TRBD2	many	TRBV27	TRBJ2-3	CASSFHPGLAKKDTQYF	TGTGCCAGCAGTTTTCACCCGGGACTAGCGAAAAAAGATACGCAGTATTTT
NA	NA	TRBV27	TRBJ1-3	CASSLFFPGAYSSGNTIYF	TGTGCCAGCAGTTTATTCTTCCCAGGGGCATATAGCTCTGGAAACACCATATATTTT
NA	NA	TRBV20-1	TRBJ1-6	CSEGGAVHPNSPLHF	TGCAGTGAGGGGGGGGCCGTCCACCCCAATTCACCCCTCCACTTT
NA	NA	TRBV28	TRBJ1-2	CASSRDRYRDGYTF	TGTGCCAGCAGCCGGGACCGCTATCGGGATGGCTACACCTTC
TRBD2	many	TRBV20-1	TRBJ2-3	CSAIEAFRLAVRTDTQYF	TGCAGTGCTATAGAGGCCTTTCGACTAGCGGTCCGCACAGATACGCAGTATTTT
NA	NA	TRBV5-4	TRBJ2-3	CASSKRGITDTQYF	TGTGCCAGCAGCAAAAGAGGGATTACAGATACGCAGTATTTT
TRBD2	many	TRBV5-1	TRBJ2-7	CASSLAGTSGTSGYEQYF	TGCGCCAGCAGCTTGGCCGGGACTAGCGGAACTTCGGGGTACGAGCAGTACTTC
NA	many	TRBV6-1	TRBJ2-1	CASTSAISSYNEQFF	TGTGCCAGCACCTCTGCTATTAGCTCCTACAATGAGCAGTTCTTC
TRBD1	many	TRBV20-1	TRBJ2-5	CSASAILGQVLGTQYF	TGCAGTGCTAGCGCGATCCTGGGACAGGTTTTAGGGACCCAGTACTTC
NA	many	TRBV12-3/TRBV12-4	TRBJ2-1	CASSLRLGSYNEQFF	TGTGCCAGCAGTTTAAGGCTGGGCTCCTACAATGAGCAGTTCTTC
TRBD2	many	TRBV24-1	TRBJ2-2	CATSDFLAEGTGELFF	TGTGCCACCAGTGATTTCCTAGCGGAGGGGACCGGGGAGCTGTTTTTT
NA	many	TRBV11-2	TRBJ2-1	CASSVRLEQFF	TGTGCCAGCAGCGTTAGGCTCGAGCAGTTCTTC
NA	NA	TRBV30	TRBJ1-6	CAWKPGTGRAPLHF	TGTGCCTGGAAACCCGGGACTGGAAGGGCACCCCTCCACTTT
TRBD1	NA	TRBV12-3/TRBV12-4	TRBJ2-1	CASRSGTVSVNEQFF	TGTGCCAGCAGGTCCGGGACAGTGAGTGTCAATGAGCAGTTCTTC
NA	many	TRBV2	TRBJ2-1	CARMTAGNEQFF	TGTGCCAGAATGACAGCGGGCAATGAGCAGTTCTTC
NA	many	TRBV5-1	TRBJ1-1	CASSLEASHTEAFF	TGCGCCAGCAGCTTGGAGGCCAGTCACACTGAAGCTTTCTTT
NA	many	TRBV28	TRBJ2-1	CASSRQRSSYNEQFF	TGTGCCAGCAGCCGGCAGCGCTCCTCCTACAATGAGCAGTTCTTC
TRBD2	NA	TRBV4-3	TRBJ2-1	CASSQDSREQNEQFF	TGCGCCAGCAGCCAAGACTCGCGGGAGCAGAATGAGCAGTTCTTC
TRBD2	NA	TRBV6-4	TRBJ2-5	CASSALSGRVVETQYF	TGTGCCAGCAGTGCTTTAAGCGGGAGGGTCGTTGAGACCCAGTACTTC
NA	many	TRBV6-1	TRBJ1-2	CASSVIPYRIYGYTF	TGTGCCAGCAGTGTGATTCCCTACAGGATCTATGGCTACACCTTC
TRBD2	many	TRBV28	TRBJ2-1	CASMPRWLAGSYNEQFF	TGTGCCAGCATGCCCCGGTGGTTAGCGGGAAGCTACAATGAGCAGTTCTTC
NA	NA	TRBV6-5	TRBJ2-4	CASSYSGRTKNIQYF	TGTGCCAGCAGTTACTCGGGCAGGACCAAAAACATTCAGTACTTC
TRBD1	many	TRBV6-2/TRBV6-3	TRBJ1-1	CASRAGQGTRTEAFF	TGTGCCAGCAGAGCGGGACAGGGAACAAGGACTGAAGCTTTCTTT
TRBD1	many	TRBV2	TRBJ1-6	CASRSTGGGSPLHF	TGTGCCAGCAGGTCTACAGGGGGAGGATCACCCCTCCACTTT